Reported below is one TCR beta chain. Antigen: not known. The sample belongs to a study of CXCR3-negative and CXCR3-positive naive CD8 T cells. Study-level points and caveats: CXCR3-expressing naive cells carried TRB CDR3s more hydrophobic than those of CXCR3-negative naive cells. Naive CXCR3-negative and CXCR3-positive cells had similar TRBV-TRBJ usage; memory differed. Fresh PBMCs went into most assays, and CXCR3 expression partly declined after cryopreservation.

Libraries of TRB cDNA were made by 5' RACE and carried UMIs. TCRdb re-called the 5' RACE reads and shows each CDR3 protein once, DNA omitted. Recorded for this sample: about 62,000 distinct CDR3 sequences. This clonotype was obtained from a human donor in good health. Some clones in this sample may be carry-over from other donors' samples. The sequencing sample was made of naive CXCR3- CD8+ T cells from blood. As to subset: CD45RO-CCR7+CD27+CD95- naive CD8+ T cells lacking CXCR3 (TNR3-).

CDR3 sequence reads: CASSLALRGTEDTQYF. The chain joins TRBV7-2 to TRBJ2-3; the TCRdb D gene call, TRBD1, has no DNA to confirm it. This CDR3 has 16 residues. Germline-derived CDR1 and CDR2 are SGHTA and FQGNSA.